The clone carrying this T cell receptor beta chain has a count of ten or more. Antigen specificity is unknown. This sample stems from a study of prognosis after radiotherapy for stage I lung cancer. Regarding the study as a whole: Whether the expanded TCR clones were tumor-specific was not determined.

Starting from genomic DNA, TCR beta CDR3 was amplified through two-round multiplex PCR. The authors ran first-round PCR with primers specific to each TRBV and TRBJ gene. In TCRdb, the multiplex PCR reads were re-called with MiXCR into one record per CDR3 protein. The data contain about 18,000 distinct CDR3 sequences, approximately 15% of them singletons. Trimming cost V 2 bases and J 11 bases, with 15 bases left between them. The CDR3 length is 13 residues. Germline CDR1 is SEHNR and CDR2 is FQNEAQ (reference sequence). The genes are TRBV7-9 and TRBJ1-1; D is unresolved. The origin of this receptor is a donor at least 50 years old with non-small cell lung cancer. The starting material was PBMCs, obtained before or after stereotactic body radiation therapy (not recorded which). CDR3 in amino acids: CASSLIARTRAFF. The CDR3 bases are TGTGCCAGCAGCTTAATCGCTCGGACGAGGGCTTTCTTT.